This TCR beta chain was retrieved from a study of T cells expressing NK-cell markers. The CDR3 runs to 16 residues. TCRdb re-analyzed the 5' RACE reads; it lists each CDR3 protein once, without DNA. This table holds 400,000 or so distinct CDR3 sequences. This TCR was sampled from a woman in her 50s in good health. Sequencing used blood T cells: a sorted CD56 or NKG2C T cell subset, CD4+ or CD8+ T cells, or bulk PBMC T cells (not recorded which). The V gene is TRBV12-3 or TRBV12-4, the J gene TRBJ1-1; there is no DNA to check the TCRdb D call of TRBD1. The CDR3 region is CASSLGPGRQNTEAFF.